The 26 T cell receptor beta chains reported below all come from one sample, sequenced in a study of blood T cells in healthy people across ages. Alongside a J-beta primer mix, a sample-barcoded 5' primer served in a second PCR lasting about 7 to 12 cycles. A single record per CDR3 protein comes from TCRdb applying MiXCR to the 5' RACE reads. Found here are 890,000 or so distinct CDR3 sequences, 60% to 80% of them singletons; the top ten hold approximately 30%. The sample taken for sequencing was blood. The receptors were sampled from a man aged 30 to 39 in good health.

Worth noting for this clonotype: Germline and junction disagree at one end, which may indicate a read error. The gene calls are TRBV20-1 and TRBJ2-1; TRBD1 matches 7 bases. The CDR3 extends over 14 amino acids. Germline V CDR1 and CDR2: DFQATT, SNEGSKA (reference sequence). CDR3 loop: CSATGTDYYTEQFF. Written as DNA, the CDR3 is TGCAGTGCTACCGGGACAGATTACTACACTGAGCAGTTCTTC.

Written as DNA, the CDR3 is TGTGCCAGCACTTTGGGCGGCCGGTCAGATACGCAGTATTTT. Translated: CASTLGGRSDTQYF. J is TRBJ2-3 and V is TRBV6-5; D uncertain. V shed 7 bases and J shed 4 bases, with 15 bases lying between them. The germline V gene has CDR1 MNHEY and CDR2 SVGAGI. The CDR3 spans 14 residues.

This clonotype has a handful of counts. The V gene is TRBV12-3 or TRBV12-4, the J gene TRBJ2-4, with TRBD1 identical over 7 bases. The J call may be in error: the DNA end matches TRBJ2-7 better. There are 13 residues in the CDR3. The CDR3 here is CASSPTGIHEQYF. The CDR3 DNA reads as TGTGCCAGCAGCCCGACAGGGATCCACGAGCAGTACTTC.

DNA of the CDR3: TGTGCCAGCAGCTTAGGGGCAGGGGCGGGCTCCTACGAGCAGTACTTC. Protein: CASSLGAGAGSYEQYF. The V and J genes are TRBV7-2 and TRBJ2-7, with a weak D call TRBD1 (6 bases). Germline V gene sequence: CDR1 SGHTA, CDR2 FQGNSA. The CDR3 is 16 amino acids. Between the trimmed V and J ends, which lost 1 base and 0 bases, there was a span of 13 bases.

The J gene is TRBJ1-2, the V gene TRBV28; tentative D call: TRBD1 (5 bases). The germline gives CDR1 MDHEN, CDR2 SYDVKM. CDR3 length: 11 residues. Trimming removed 10 bases at V and 6 bases at J, with 12 bases between. CDR3 sequence reads: CATHPGNGYTF. The CDR3 DNA is TGTGCCACTCATCCAGGGAATGGCTACACCTTC.

This clonotype was detected only a few times. The genes are TRBV2 and TRBJ1-2; D might be TRBD1 (5 bases). The germline gives CDR1 SNHLY, CDR2 FYNNEI. V lost 4 bases to trimming and J lost 1 base, with 10 bases between them. This CDR3 region has 14 residues. CDR3 sequence reads: CASSAKTDNYGYTF. CDR3 DNA: TGTGCCAGCAGTGCAAAGACAGATAACTATGGCTACACCTTC.

The rearrangement uses TRBV7-9 and TRBJ1-6, with TRBD1 as a possible D gene (6 bases). With 7 bases removed from V and 10 bases from J, the gap between germline ends came to 14 bases. Germline CDR1 and CDR2: SEHNR and FQNEAQ (reference sequence). This CDR3 has 13 amino acids. The CDR3 DNA follows: TGTGCCAGCACCCGACAGGCTGACTCACCCCTCCACTTT. This codes for CASTRQADSPLHF. Using reference TRBV7-9 and TRBJ1-6 for the parts outside the CDR3, the full variable domain is DTGVSQNPRHKITKRGQNVTFRCDPISEHNRLYWYRQTLGQGPEFLTYFQNEAQLEKSRLLSDRFSAERPKGSFSTLEIQRTEQGDSAMYLCASTRQADSPLHFGNGTRLTVT.

This rearrangement joins TRBV15 to TRBJ1-6; 9 nucleotides agree with TRBD1. J was trimmed by 10 bases and V by 0 bases; bases with no gene match: 13. The germline gives CDR1 LNHNV, CDR2 YYDKDF (reference sequence). The CDR3 consists of 18 residues. The CDR3, as DNA: TGTGCCACCAGCAGAGATCCTTACCGGGACAGGGAAGAGTCACCCCTCCACTTT. Its protein product is CATSRDPYRDREESPLHF. Full variable domain (rest looked up from reference TRBV15 and TRBJ1-6): DAMVIQNPRYQVTQFGKPVTLSCSQTLNHNVMYWYQQKSSQAPKLLFHYYDKDFNNEADTPDNFQSRRPNTSFCFLDIRSPGLGDTAMYLCATSRDPYRDREESPLHFGNGTRLTVT.

V and J are TRBV7-2 and TRBJ1-1; D ambiguous. This CDR3 has 13 amino acids. V was trimmed by 7 bases and J by 4 bases, leaving 13 bases between them. From germline, CDR1 is SGHTA and CDR2 FQGNSA. CDR3 region: CASTPYRGTEAFF. The CDR3 coding sequence is TGTGCCAGCACCCCATACCGGGGCACTGAAGCTTTCTTT.

A few counts support this clonotype. The chain joins TRBV5-1 to TRBJ2-1; tentative D call: TRBD1 (5 bases). CDR3 size: 14 residues. Germline V lookup: CDR1 SGHRS, CDR2 YFSETQ. Trimming removed 10 bases at V and 7 bases at J, with 21 bases between. The CDR3 sequence: CAGTLGRAGNEQFF. The CDR3 coding sequence is TGCGCCGGCACATTGGGCAGGGCTGGGAATGAGCAGTTCTTC.

This clonotype was seen only once. This sequence joins TRBV28 and TRBJ2-2, with 7 bases aligning to TRBD1. The CDR3 spans 15 residues. The J segment lost 10 bases and the V segment lost 5 bases, leaving 13 bases of the junction unmatched. Looked up from germline, CDR1 is MDHEN and CDR2 is SYDVKM. This CDR3 reads CASSLTGRPSMELFF. Here the CDR3 DNA reads TGTGCCAGCAGTCTGACAGGGCGACCTTCAATGGAGCTGTTTTTT. The variable domain in full, completed from reference TRBV28 and TRBJ2-2, reads DVKVTQSSRYLVKRTGEKVFLECVQDMDHENMFWYRQDPGLGLRLIYFSYDVKMKEKGDIPEGYSVSREKKERFSLILESASTNQTSMYLCASSLTGRPSMELFFGEGSRLTVL.

The chain combines TRBV5-1 with TRBJ1-6; D gene unclear. V was shortened by 0 bases and J by 0 bases, with 19 bases between the two germline ends. Germline lookup yields CDR1 SGHRS and CDR2 YFSETQ. The length of the CDR3 is 20 residues. The CDR3 bases are TGCGCCAGCAGCTTGGGCGTGGACGGACGGACTAGCTCCTATAATTCACCCCTCCACTTT. This gives the protein CASSLGVDGRTSSYNSPLHF.

The chain links TRBV12-3 or TRBV12-4 to TRBJ2-1, with 8 bases matching TRBD2. The CDR3 extends over 14 amino acids. The V and J ends lost 5 bases and 4 bases, in that order; junction bases with no gene match: 4. The CDR3 DNA is TGTGCCAGCAGTACCGGGACTAGTTACAATGAGCAGTTCTTC. Protein sequence: CASSTGTSYNEQFF.

This chain joins TRBV5-1 and TRBJ2-3, with D unclear. Looked up from germline, CDR1 is SGHRS and CDR2 is YFSETQ. There are 14 residues in the CDR3. The V end lost 4 bases, the J end lost 0 bases, and 9 bases lay between the germline ends. CDR3 in amino acids: CASSLYYSTDTQYF. DNA for the CDR3: TGCGCCAGCAGCCTATACTATAGCACAGATACGCAGTATTTT.

This clonotype was counted a few times. V gene TRBV20-1 combines with J gene TRBJ2-4, with D unclear. The CDR3 loop spans 15 amino acids. Trimming cost V 0 bases and J 5 bases, with 14 bases left between them. The V gene's germline CDR1 is DFQATT and CDR2 SNEGSKA (reference sequence). The CDR3 here is CSARDPSLNENIQYF. The CDR3 nucleotides are TGCAGTGCTAGAGACCCCAGTCTGAATGAAAACATTCAGTACTTC.

This sequence joins TRBV6-6 and TRBJ2-3; unclear D gene. This CDR3 comprises 15 residues. Trimming took 2 bases from V and 6 from J, leaving 15 bases between them. Germline CDR1 MNHNY, CDR2 SVGAGI (reference sequence). This CDR3 reads CASSYPAPDPDTQYF. The CDR3 DNA reads TGTGCCAGCAGTTACCCAGCCCCGGATCCCGATACGCAGTATTTT.

This clonotype has only a few counts. This chain joins TRBV6-2 or TRBV6-3 and TRBJ2-1; unclear D gene. This CDR3 is built from 16 residues. The V end was cut by 5 bases, the J end by 3 bases, with 17 bases between. In germline, CDR1 is MNHEY, CDR2 SVGEGT. CDR3 nucleotide sequence: TGTGCCAGCAGTCACCCGGAAGGCAGATTCTACAATGAGCAGTTCTTC. Protein product: CASSHPEGRFYNEQFF.

The chain uses TRBV29-1 and TRBJ1-2; D is ambiguous. V was trimmed by 3 bases and J by 9 bases, leaving 11 bases between them. In germline, CDR1 is SQVTM, CDR2 ANQGSEA. This CDR3 is 11 amino acids long. For the CDR3, the DNA is TGCAGCGTTGATGACGGTCTCAGCTACACCTTC. It is translated as CSVDDGLSYTF.

The rearrangement links TRBV2 to TRBJ2-3; 10 bases line up with TRBD1. The J segment lost 8 bases and the V segment lost 9 bases, leaving 11 bases of the junction unmatched. Germline V gene sequence: CDR1 SNHLY, CDR2 FYNNEI. There are 14 residues in the CDR3. The CDR3 spells CASADRGAGGTQYF. In DNA, the CDR3 is TGTGCCAGTGCGGACAGGGGGGCGGGCGGTACGCAGTATTTT.

In its sample, this clonotype was seen a few times. The chain carries TRBV20-1 and TRBJ1-2; D ambiguous. The CDR3 runs 13 residues. Germline V lookup: CDR1 DFQATT, CDR2 SNEGSKA (reference sequence). Trimming took off 5 bases at V and 8 bases at J, with 18 bases between the two ends. The CDR3: CSALPGELGGYTF. The CDR3 region has the DNA TGCAGTGCTCTCCCCGGGGAGTTGGGCGGCTACACCTTC.

The chain has TRBV6-2 or TRBV6-3 and TRBJ2-3, with D perhaps matching TRBD2 (6 bases). V lost 5 bases and J lost 6, with 12 bases in between. CDR3 length: 13 residues. Germline V CDR1 and CDR2: MNHEY, SVGEGT. For the CDR3, the DNA is TGTGCCAGCAGTACCCCCCGGGAGGATACGCAGTATTTT. Protein: CASSTPREDTQYF.

The genes are TRBV9 and TRBJ2-7, with D perhaps assigned TRBD1 or TRBD2 (5 bases each). CDR3 length: 14 amino acids. CDR1 is SGDLS, CDR2 YYNGEE, per germline. Trimming removed 4 bases at V and 3 bases at J, with 14 bases between. DNA of the CDR3: TGTGCCAGCAGCAGTCCAGGGAGTAGCTACGAGCAGTACTTC. Its protein is CASSSPGSSYEQYF.

The chain joins TRBV6-5 to TRBJ2-5, with D perhaps matching TRBD2 (8 bases). Between the trimmed V and J ends, which lost 7 bases and 4 bases, there was a span of 22 bases. The CDR3 extends over 16 amino acids. CDR1 and CDR2 from the germline V gene are MNHEY and SVGAGI. The CDR3 loop is CASTTFDRAGGETQYF. In DNA, the CDR3 is TGTGCCAGCACAACCTTCGACAGGGCGGGAGGAGAGACCCAGTACTTC.

This clonotype was observed a few times. The chain employs TRBV7-9 and TRBJ1-5; 7 bases fit TRBD1. The junction had 5 bases not matched to a gene; V was cut back by 5 bases and J by 4 bases. The CDR3 length is 14 residues. The germline V gene encodes CDR1 SEHNR and CDR2 FQNEAQ (reference sequence). CDR3 DNA: TGTGCCAGCAGCAGCGGGACAGCTAATCAGCCCCAGCATTTT. Its translation: CASSSGTANQPQHF.

The gene calls are TRBV12-3 or TRBV12-4 and TRBJ2-3; D uncertain. The CDR3 sequence is 15 residues long. V was clipped by 6 bases and J by 4 bases, with 17 bases between them. The CDR3 bases are TGTGCCAGCAGCACCGCCCCAGCTAACGCAGATACGCAGTATTTT. Protein product: CASSTAPANADTQYF.

The rearrangement joins TRBV4-3 to TRBJ1-4; D unresolved. Trimming stripped 1 base from V and 7 bases from J, with 13 bases between. The CDR3 has 15 residues. Germline V gene lookup returns CDR1 LGHNA and CDR2 YSLEER. The CDR3 sequence: CASSQAGVRREKLFF. As DNA, the CDR3 is TGCGCCAGCAGCCAAGCCGGGGTCAGACGTGAAAAACTGTTTTTT.